The 28 T cell receptor beta chains presented below share a single source sample, sequenced in a study of shared clonotypes between healthy human individuals. TCRdb keeps only in-frame clones here, not all; method: immunoSEQ multiplex PCR. Here the sample spans 1.4 million to 1.5 million clones, around 97% being singletons. Sequencing input: naive CD4+ T cells sorted from blood. The subset denotes: CD45RA+ positively selected. These receptors came from a young man in good health.

Notes on this clone: Other DNA variants within this sample encode the same CDR3. The rearrangement links TRBV7-9 to TRBJ1-4, with D hard to call. CDR3 length equals 14 residues. Trimming shortened V by 4 bases and J by 4 bases, and 10 bases separated the two germline ends. Germline CDR1 is SEHNR and CDR2 is FQNEAQ (reference sequence). The CDR3 sequence is CASSSGVYNEKLFF. The DNA of the CDR3 is TGTGCCAGCAGCTCGGGAGTGTATAATGAAAAACTGTTTTTT.

This chain links TRBV6-6 with TRBJ2-5, with 8 bases lining up with TRBD1. Germline CDR1 reads MNHNY; CDR2 reads SVGAGI (reference sequence). V lost 5 bases and J lost 2; bases outside the gene matches: 10. This CDR3 spans 16 amino acids. The CDR3 coding sequence is TGTGCCAGCAGTCAAGGACAGGGAGGAGGGCAAGAGACCCAGTACTTC. Amino acids: CASSQGQGGGQETQYF.

This chain links TRBV2 with TRBJ2-6; 12 nucleotides match TRBD2. Germline CDR1 is SNHLY and CDR2 is FYNNEI. The CDR3 consists of 18 residues. After removal of 2 bases from V and 6 bases from J, the junction contained 8 bases not matched to a gene. The CDR3 protein is CASSENRLAGGTANVLTF. CDR3 sequence (DNA): TGTGCCAGCAGTGAAAATCGTCTAGCGGGAGGGACGGCCAACGTCCTGACTTTC. The entire variable domain, with the rest obtained from reference TRBV2 and TRBJ2-6, is as follows: EPEVTQTPSHQVTQMGQEVILRCVPISNHLYFYWYRQILGQKVEFLVSFYNNEISEKSEIFDDQFSVERPDGSNFTLKIRSTKLEDSAMYFCASSENRLAGGTANVLTFGAGSRLTVL.

The gene calls are TRBV7-9 and TRBJ2-7, with 7 bases fitting TRBD1. The J segment lost 3 bases and the V segment lost 0 bases, leaving 5 bases of the junction unmatched. Germline lookup yields CDR1 SEHNR and CDR2 FQNEAQ (reference sequence). CDR3 length equals 15 residues. DNA for the CDR3: TGTGCCAGCAGCTTAGCGGGGACAGTCCTCTACGAGCAGTACTTC. It translates to CASSLAGTVLYEQYF.

This clone was seen just once. This sequence joins TRBV4-3 and TRBJ1-1; a weak D match, TRBD1 (6 bases). The CDR3 runs 17 residues. Deletions cut 4 bases from V and 1 base from J, with 19 bases between. The V gene's germline CDR1 is LGHNA and CDR2 YSLEER. The CDR3 DNA reads as TGCGCCAGCAGCCGGTCGGCTACAGGGTTCGAGAACACTGAAGCTTTCTTT. Its protein is CASSRSATGFENTEAFF.

This chain joins TRBV18 and TRBJ1-2; no definite D call. Trimming removed 0 bases from V and 0 bases from J, with 8 bases in between. Germline lookup yields CDR1 KGHSH and CDR2 LQKENI. The CDR3 is 15 residues long. CDR3 amino acids: CASSPPSQTNYGYTF. The DNA of the CDR3 is TGTGCCAGCTCACCACCGTCACAGACTAACTATGGCTACACCTTC.

This chain links TRBV15 with TRBJ2-7; D not certain. Trimming pared 4 bases from V and 6 bases from J, leaving 16 bases between. The CDR3 sequence is 14 residues long. In germline, CDR1 is LNHNV, CDR2 YYDKDF (reference sequence). CDR3 nucleotide sequence: TGTGCCACCAGCACTGCCAGGCCCCTGGGCGAGCAGTACTTC. It encodes CATSTARPLGEQYF.

The chain joins TRBV18 to TRBJ2-2; D tentatively reads TRBD1 or TRBD2 (5 bases each). Trimming removed 4 bases from V and 2 bases from J, with 14 bases in between. Germline V CDR1 and CDR2: KGHSH, LQKENI. The CDR3 spans 16 residues. CDR3 coding DNA: TGTGCCAGCTCACGGGACGCAGGTCCTAACACCGGGGAGCTGTTTTTT. It encodes CASSRDAGPNTGELFF.

The chain carries TRBV2 and TRBJ2-5, with 7 bases fitting TRBD1. CDR1 is SNHLY, CDR2 FYNNEI, per germline. The CDR3 is 14 amino acids. Trimming at V came to 3 bases and at J to 5 bases, leaving 6 bases not matched to a gene. The CDR3 here is CASSDIETGETQYF. The DNA of the CDR3 is TGTGCCAGCAGTGATATAGAGACAGGGGAGACCCAGTACTTC.

V and J are TRBV5-1 and TRBJ2-1; 8 positions match TRBD2. Germline V lookup: CDR1 SGHRS, CDR2 YFSETQ. The CDR3 has 17 amino acids. V lost 2 bases, J lost 0 bases, and 7 bases stayed unmatched. CDR3 DNA sequence: TGCGCCAGCAGCTTCGCGGGAGGTCCGAGCTCCTACAATGAGCAGTTCTTC. Translation gives CASSFAGGPSSYNEQFF.

The genes are TRBV6-1 and TRBJ2-7; D is possibly TRBD2 (6 bases). With 7 bases removed from V and 2 bases from J, the gap between germline ends came to 18 bases. Germline assignment: CDR1 MNHNS and CDR2 SASEGT. CDR3 length equals 15 residues. CDR3 DNA sequence: TGTGCCAGCACCTACCTGGGCGGAGGGACCTACGAGCAGTACTTC. Encoded protein: CASTYLGGGTYEQYF.

Points on this clone: The same CDR3 can be traced to other DNA sequences in this sample. The chain uses TRBV6-6 and TRBJ2-1; TRBD1 matches at 10 bases. CDR1 MNHNY and CDR2 SVGAGI come from the germline V gene (reference sequence). The CDR3 has 14 amino acids. Trimming took 5 bases from V and 5 from J; bases not matched to a gene: 3. The CDR3 loop is CASSRDRGHNEQFF. The CDR3 nucleotides are TGTGCCAGCAGTCGGGACAGGGGTCACAATGAGCAGTTCTTC.

The chain is built from TRBV4-3 and TRBJ2-1; the match to TRBD2 covers 10 bases. The CDR3 is 16 amino acids. Germline trimming cut 2 bases from V and 7 bases from J; bases unmatched to any gene: 8. Germline CDR1 is LGHNA and CDR2 is YSLEER. CDR3 bases: TGCGCCAGCAGCCAACCTCTAGCGGGAGTAGGGAATGAGCAGTTCTTC. Its translation: CASSQPLAGVGNEQFF.

The chain carries TRBV11-2 and TRBJ2-4; D ambiguous. V lost 1 base and J 0 bases, leaving 4 bases between the germline ends. Per the germline V gene, CDR1 is SGHAT and CDR2 is FQNNGV. The CDR3 is 14 residues long. In DNA, the CDR3 is TGTGCCAGCAGCTTAGTGGAAGCCAAAAACATTCAGTACTTC. It codes for CASSLVEAKNIQYF.

The chain recombines TRBV4-1 with TRBJ2-7; TRBD2 might be the D (5 bases). Germline V gene data show CDR1 as MGHRA and CDR2 as YSYEKL. Trimming removed 2 bases at V and 3 bases at J, with 11 bases between. The length of the CDR3 is 14 residues. This chain's CDR3 is CASSQPTRFYEQYF. CDR3 bases: TGCGCCAGCAGCCAACCTACTAGATTCTACGAGCAGTACTTC.

Remarks on this clone: Other DNA sequences in the sample encode the same CDR3. The chain carries TRBV28 and TRBJ1-5; 7 bases align to TRBD1. CDR3 length equals 15 residues. CDR1 and CDR2 (germline): MDHEN, SYDVKM. Trimming cost V 2 bases and J 4 bases; bases outside gene matches: 5. CDR3 in amino acids: CASSLLDRENQPQHF. CDR3 nucleotide sequence: TGTGCCAGCAGTTTACTAGACAGGGAAAATCAGCCCCAGCATTTT.

V and J are TRBV27 and TRBJ1-1; maybe TRBD1 (5 bases). The CDR3 runs to 14 residues. Trimming took off 6 bases at V and 3 bases at J, with 14 bases between the two ends. CDR1 is MNHEY, CDR2 SMNVEV, per germline (reference sequence). For the CDR3, the DNA is TGTGCCAGCAGCCCGTTACTGGGACACACTGAAGCTTTCTTT. It codes for CASSPLLGHTEAFF.

The chain is built from TRBV14 and TRBJ1-4; TRBD1 aligns across 8 bases. This CDR3 has 17 residues. Trimming cost V 1 base and J 8 bases; bases outside gene matches: 12. Germline CDR1 SGHDN, CDR2 FVKESK. The CDR3 protein is CASSQAGGLGTGEKLFF. In nucleotides, the CDR3 is TGTGCCAGCAGCCAAGCCGGAGGGTTGGGGACAGGAGAAAAACTGTTTTTT.

The CDR3 DNA is TGTGCCAGAAGCCCGGAAACAGGGGGGAGGTCCTACGAGCAGTACTTC. Protein: CARSPETGGRSYEQYF. This chain connects TRBV5-3 to TRBJ2-7; 8 positions match TRBD1. TRBV5-3 is annotated as an ORF whose role is uncertain. This CDR3 region has 16 residues. V shed 4 bases and J 1 base; nucleotides not matched to a gene: 10.

The chain combines TRBV28 with TRBJ2-7; either TRBD1 or TRBD2 may supply D (5 bases each). V gave up 4 bases and J gave up 4 bases, with 14 bases separating them. The germline V gene has CDR1 MDHEN and CDR2 SYDVKM. This CDR3 is 14 amino acids long. The CDR3 region has the DNA TGTGCCAGCAGTTCCGGGACCCTCTTGTACGAGCAGTACTTC. As protein: CASSSGTLLYEQYF. Based on the CDR3 plus reference TRBV28 and TRBJ2-7, the full variable domain is DVKVTQSSRYLVKRTGEKVFLECVQDMDHENMFWYRQDPGLGLRLIYFSYDVKMKEKGDIPEGYSVSREKKERFSLILESASTNQTSMYLCASSSGTLLYEQYFGPGTRLTVT.

The rearrangement uses TRBV5-1 and TRBJ2-5; 8 positions match TRBD1. From germline, CDR1 is SGHRS and CDR2 YFSETQ. The trim removed 0 bases at V and 5 bases at J, leaving 15 bases unmatched. The CDR3 is 18 residues long. CDR3 sequence (DNA): TGCGCCAGCAGCTTGGGTCGTGACAGGGGCCGGGTACGGGAGACCCAGTACTTC. It specifies CASSLGRDRGRVRETQYF.

This clone was counted a single time. The chain employs TRBV19 and TRBJ2-5; D unresolved. Trimming removed 1 base at V and 5 bases at J, with 8 bases between. This CDR3 is 13 amino acids long. Germline V gives CDR1 LNHDA, CDR2 SQIVND (reference sequence). CDR3 nucleotides: TGTGCCAGTAGTATAGGGTTCGGCGAGACCCAGTACTTC. Protein product: CASSIGFGETQYF.

J is TRBJ1-5 and V is TRBV9, with unresolved D. The CDR3 totals 15 residues. Trimming pared 0 bases from V and 3 bases from J, leaving 10 bases between. Germline lookup yields CDR1 SGDLS and CDR2 YYNGEE. The CDR3 here is CASSVGAGHNQPQHF. The CDR3 nucleotides are TGTGCCAGCAGCGTAGGGGCAGGCCACAATCAGCCCCAGCATTTT.

The CDR3 sequence: CASSPHTPPGTQYF. For the CDR3, the DNA is TGTGCCAGCAGCCCACACACTCCTCCGGGGACCCAGTACTTC. The V and J genes are TRBV7-6 and TRBJ2-5; D is undetermined. Germline values: CDR1 SGHVS, CDR2 FNYEAQ. Trimming shortened V by 5 bases and J by 7 bases, and 17 bases separated the two germline ends. There are 14 residues in the CDR3.

V and J are TRBV27 and TRBJ2-4, with TRBD2 identical over 14 bases. The junction had 8 bases not matched to a gene; V was cut back by 1 base and J by 0 bases. This CDR3 is built from 20 residues. Germline V gives CDR1 MNHEY, CDR2 SMNVEV (reference sequence). The CDR3 DNA reads TGTGCCAGCAGTTTATTTTCCGGGACTAGCGGGAGCCCAGCCAAAAACATTCAGTACTTC. This gives the protein CASSLFSGTSGSPAKNIQYF.

The rearrangement uses TRBV6-1 and TRBJ2-7; D is unresolved. The CDR3 covers 12 residues. V lost 3 bases to trimming and J lost 6 bases, with 9 bases between them. Germline-derived CDR1 and CDR2 are MNHNS and SASEGT. This CDR3 reads CASSDWAGEQYF. DNA of the CDR3: TGTGCCAGCAGTGATTGGGCCGGCGAGCAGTACTTC.

The chain carries TRBV5-4 and TRBJ2-2, with D unclear. The CDR3 totals 14 residues. The germline gives CDR1 SGHNT, CDR2 YYREEE (reference sequence). V lost 2 bases and J lost 6, with 11 bases in between. For the CDR3, the DNA is TGTGCCAGCAGCTTCGGGTCTGTGGCCGGGGAGCTGTTTTTT. Protein sequence: CASSFGSVAGELFF.

V gene TRBV19 combines with J gene TRBJ2-2, with D unresolved. V shed 3 bases and J shed 4 bases, with 15 bases lying between them. The CDR3 spans 16 residues. Germline CDR1 reads LNHDA; CDR2 reads SQIVND (reference sequence). CDR3 DNA: TGTGCCAGTAGTATTCCTTCGGGTGGCGGCACCGGGGAGCTGTTTTTT. This encodes CASSIPSGGGTGELFF.